The sequence of this TCR beta chain was determined in a study of blood T cell repertoires in COVID-19. This clone was found once. Sequencing was performed with immunoSEQ multiplex PCR; in TCRdb, only in-frame clones are kept and a portion is missing. Here the sample spans roughly 56,000 clones, about 90% being singletons. The CDR3 has 15 residues. V gave up 5 bases and J gave up 5 bases, with 18 bases separating them. Per the germline V gene, CDR1 is MDHEN and CDR2 is SYDVKM. Material: peripheral blood. The chain employs TRBV28 and TRBJ2-5, with D tentatively TRBD2 (5 bases). This clonotype originated in a human donor in a cohort sampled during active COVID-19. DNA for the CDR3: TGTGCCAGCAGTGATGCAGCGAGGGAAGGGGAGACCCAGTACTTC. Translating it yields CASSDAAREGETQYF.